This T cell receptor (beta chain) was sequenced in a study of identical twins. V was clipped by 1 base and J by 5 bases, with 11 bases between them. Germline CDR1 is LNHNV and CDR2 is YYDKDF (reference sequence). There are 14 residues in the CDR3. This clonotype was recorded a few times. Its antigen is undetermined. Study-wide results and caveats: Out-of-frame beta sequences exhibited a weaker degree of excess twin sharing.

TCRdb ran MiXCR on the 5' RACE reads and lists one entry per CDR3 protein. The sample has about 790,000 distinct CDR3 sequences, roughly 18% seen once. These data also formed part of another study, on T cells expressing NK-cell markers. That source notes: The TCR beta repertoires were obtained from sorted CD3+CD56+NKG2C+, CD3+CD56+NKG2C- and CD3+CD56-NKG2C+ T cells. One of eight sequenced donors was HCMV-seronegative; the other seven were seropositive. Sorting was restricted to alpha-beta TCR T cells by an anti-gamma-delta TCR antibody in several experiments.

The sequenced sample was PBMCs. This rearrangement joins TRBV15 to TRBJ1-2, with TRBD1 as a possible D gene (6 bases). The TCR comes from a woman aged 18-29 years in good health. CDR3 sequence (DNA): TGTGCCACCAGCAGAGGGGGGCTGGGGTATGGCTACACCTTC. This encodes CATSRGGLGYGYTF.